The 29 T cell receptor beta chains below all came from one sample that was sequenced in a study of human T cells and chemical hapten exposure (dated by TCRdb to the early 2020s). The library came from RACE. Sequenced on a NextSeq 500. Using fastp at Q25 and MiXCR, TCRdb reprocessed the public reads and kept productive beta chains. Rows are combined by CDR3 protein, so each entry shows the most common genes and DNA. This sample lists some 190,000 distinct CDR3 sequences; about 20% were detected once. Of the sample, about 7% is held by the ten largest clones. According to the study, the label for this sample's time point signals: patch test 1, 2 weeks after DPC sensitization. Interpreted using the paper, the treatment or condition label stands for: therapeutic diphenylcyclopropenone sensitization with weekly scalp DPC. Source: whole blood, taken in connection with sensitization to the hapten diphenylcyclopropenone (DPC). The receptors were gathered from a woman in her 50s with alopecia areata. Some clones in this sample may be carry-over from other donors' samples.

The chain joins TRBV4-2 to TRBJ2-6; 9 positions match TRBD1. Germline CDR1 reads LGHNA; CDR2 reads YNFKEQ. This CDR3 spans 19 amino acids. With V trimmed by 5 bases and J by 5 bases, 16 bases remained unmatched. CDR3 amino acids: CASSSRGGTGLSRANVLTF. CDR3 DNA: TGTGCCAGCAGCTCACGGGGCGGGACAGGGTTGTCTCGGGCCAACGTCCTGACTTTC.

In this sample, this clonotype turned up a few times. The chain uses TRBV6-2 or TRBV6-3 and TRBJ1-3; D unresolved. The CDR3 has 13 amino acids. V lost 4 bases to trimming and J lost 0 bases, with 4 bases between them. CDR1 is MNHEY, CDR2 SVGEGT, per germline. CDR3 protein: CASSSNSGNTIYF. The CDR3 DNA sequence: TGTGCCAGCAGTTCCAACTCTGGAAACACCATATATTTT.

Only a few counts were recorded for this clonotype. This rearrangement joins TRBV20-1 to TRBJ1-2; possible D gene TRBD1, 5 bases. The CDR3 covers 15 residues. V gave up 0 bases and J gave up 7 bases, with 18 bases separating them. CDR1 DFQATT and CDR2 SNEGSKA come from the germline V gene (reference sequence). CDR3: CSARDEGKWKFGYTF. The CDR3 region has the DNA TGCAGTGCTAGAGACGAGGGGAAATGGAAGTTTGGCTACACCTTC.

A remark on this clonotype: A read error may produce the germline difference seen at one junction end. The chain joins TRBV6-5 to TRBJ1-6; tentatively, D is TRBD1 (6 bases). Germline loops: CDR1 MNHEY, CDR2 SVGAGI. The CDR3 runs to 15 residues. The DNA of the CDR3 is TGTGCCAGCAGCTCTGGACAGAGGGGCGGTTCACCCCTCAACTTT. This codes for CASSSGQRGGSPLNF.

This clonotype was found a few times. This chain links TRBV7-2 with TRBJ2-7; 12 nucleotides agree with TRBD2. Germline trimming cut 5 bases from V and 0 bases from J; bases unmatched to any gene: 2. This CDR3 is built from 15 residues. CDR1 and CDR2 from the germline V gene are SGHTA and FQGNSA. In DNA form, the CDR3 reads TGTGCCAGCAGCCGGACTAGCGGGATCTCCTACGAGCAGTACTTC. Translating gives CASSRTSGISYEQYF.

The chain employs TRBV20-1 and TRBJ2-3; 10 bases align to TRBD1. V gave up 3 bases and J gave up 1 base; unmatched junction bases: 7. Germline CDR1 and CDR2: DFQATT and SNEGSKA (reference sequence). There are 16 residues in the CDR3. In DNA, the CDR3 is TGCAGTGCTAGTGGCCGGGACAGGGGAGGCACAGATACGCAGTATTTT. As protein: CSASGRDRGGTDTQYF.

The chain links TRBV21-1 to TRBJ1-2; TRBD1 is taken as the D call from the table, unchecked against the DNA. TRBV21-1 is a recognized pseudogene. This CDR3 contains 13 residues. This CDR3 is CASRDTKNYGYTF. CDR3 in DNA: TGTGCCAGCAGGGACACCAAAAACTATGGCTACACCTTC.

The chain employs TRBV5-1 and TRBJ2-2; D may be TRBD1 (6 bases). The CDR3 has 15 residues. Germline V CDR1 and CDR2: SGHRS, YFSETQ. V gave up 5 bases and J gave up 0 bases, with 11 bases separating them. The CDR3, as DNA: TGCGCCAGCAGTCTGGACAGTTCGAACACCGGGGAGCTGTTTTTT. Its translation: CASSLDSSNTGELFF.

This clonotype has a handful of counts. V usage is TRBV20-1 and J usage is TRBJ2-7, with D possibly being TRBD1 (5 bases). The CDR3 totals 15 residues. Germline CDR1 reads DFQATT; CDR2 reads SNEGSKA (reference sequence). V was clipped by 6 bases and J by 2 bases, with 20 bases between them. CDR3 loop: CSALSGASPTYEQYF. Written as DNA, the CDR3 is TGCAGTGCACTGTCTGGGGCTTCTCCCACCTACGAGCAGTACTTC.

The sample holds many counts of this clonotype. The gene calls are TRBV11-2 and TRBJ2-2; D may be TRBD2 (5 bases). CDR1 is SGHAT, CDR2 FQNNGV, per germline. This CDR3 spans 18 amino acids. Trimming removed 5 bases from V and 0 bases from J, with 19 bases in between. For the CDR3, the DNA is TGTGCCAGCAGCGGACTGCGTTCGCGGAGTCCGAACACCGGGGAGCTGTTTTTT. It is translated as CASSGLRSRSPNTGELFF.

The sample holds a few counts of this clonotype. The chain links TRBV20-1 to TRBJ1-4; perhaps TRBD1 as D (5 bases). Germline CDR1 reads DFQATT; CDR2 reads SNEGSKA (reference sequence). CDR3 length: 14 amino acids. The V and J ends lost 6 bases and 0 bases respectively, with 11 bases between them. In DNA form, the CDR3 reads TGCAGTGCAGCCCCGGGGCCAACTAATGAAAAACTGTTTTTT. Translated: CSAAPGPTNEKLFF.

The rearrangement joins TRBV7-6 to TRBJ2-5, with unresolved D. V was cut by 0 bases and J by 1 base, with 12 bases left in between. Germline V gene data show CDR1 as SGHVS and CDR2 as FNYEAQ. This CDR3 is 16 amino acids long. The CDR3 DNA reads as TGTGCCAGCAGCTTAGCGTCCGGGCGAATCCAAGAGACCCAGTACTTC. Amino acids: CASSLASGRIQETQYF.

The J gene is TRBJ1-5, the V gene TRBV28; no clear D. Trimming shortened V by 4 bases and J by 11 bases, and 15 bases separated the two germline ends. Germline CDR1 MDHEN, CDR2 SYDVKM. The CDR3 runs 13 residues. The CDR3 DNA is TGTGCCAGCAGTTCCCCCCAGGTCATGGCCCAGCATTTT. Translating it yields CASSSPQVMAQHF.

The chain employs TRBV15 and TRBJ2-7; D gene unclear. The CDR3 is 13 residues long. Germline lookup yields CDR1 LNHNV and CDR2 YYDKDF (reference sequence). V gave up 0 bases and J gave up 3 bases, with 6 bases separating them. For the CDR3, the DNA is TGTGCCACCAGCAGAGACATGGTCTACGAGCAGTACTTC. It encodes CATSRDMVYEQYF.

This chain's CDR3 is CSASGFRSEAFF. CDR3 coding DNA: TGCAGTGCCTCAGGGTTTCGGTCTGAAGCTTTCTTT. The V and J genes are TRBV20-1 and TRBJ1-1; possible D gene TRBD1, 5 bases. The CDR3 contains 12 residues. Trimming left V 6 bases short and J 6 bases short, with 14 bases between. Germline V gene lookup returns CDR1 DFQATT and CDR2 SNEGSKA (reference sequence).

This clonotype was seen more than once but under ten times. V gene TRBV7-2 combines with J gene TRBJ2-7; D ambiguous. The CDR3 contains 13 residues. The V end lost 2 bases, the J end lost 2 bases, and 7 bases lay between the germline ends. The germline V gene has CDR1 SGHTA and CDR2 FQGNSA. CDR3: CASSLRSTYEQYF. CDR3 DNA sequence: TGTGCCAGCAGCTTACGGAGTACCTACGAGCAGTACTTC.

This clonotype was seen a few times. This sequence joins TRBV10-3 and TRBJ2-5, with D hard to call. V gave up 0 bases and J gave up 7 bases, with 15 bases separating them. Germline V gene data show CDR1 as ENHRY and CDR2 as SYGVKD. The CDR3 has 15 amino acids. The CDR3 DNA is TGTGCCATCAGTGAGTCTGGCGAAGCCTCCCGGACCCAGTACTTC. Translated: CAISESGEASRTQYF.

This clonotype was counted only a few times. Here the CDR3 DNA reads TGCAGCGTTGAGCCCCAAGTGGACCAGTACTTC. It codes for CSVEPQVDQYF. The chain uses TRBV29-1 and TRBJ2-5; D uncertain. The CDR3 totals 11 residues. Trimming cost V 3 bases and J 10 bases, with 12 bases left between them. Germline V gene lookup returns CDR1 SQVTM and CDR2 ANQGSEA.

The chain has TRBV7-2 and TRBJ2-3, with TRBD1 matching 8 bases. The CDR3 loop spans 14 amino acids. Germline loops: CDR1 SGHTA, CDR2 FQGNSA. The trim removed 5 bases at V and 6 bases at J, leaving 7 bases unmatched. The CDR3 DNA reads as TGTGCCAGCAGCCTAACCCGACAGGGGGATACGCAGTATTTT. Its translation: CASSLTRQGDTQYF. The complete variable domain, with remaining parts taken from reference TRBV7-2 and TRBJ2-3, reads GAGVSQSPSNKVTEKGKDVELRCDPISGHTALYWYRQSLGQGLEFLIYFQGNSAPDKSGLPSDRFSAERTGGSVSTLTIQRTQQEDSAVYLCASSLTRQGDTQYFGPGTRLTVL.

V gene TRBV11-1 combines with J gene TRBJ2-3; tentative D call: TRBD1 (5 bases). V was pared by 5 bases and J by 10 bases, with 16 bases between. CDR3 length equals 13 residues. Germline CDR1 reads SGHAT; CDR2 reads FQDESV (reference sequence). As DNA, the CDR3 is TGTGCCAGCAGCCCTACAGGACCCGTCTCGCAGTATTTT. Amino acid sequence: CASSPTGPVSQYF.

This clonotype was detected a few times. The chain joins TRBV29-1 to TRBJ2-1, with 10 bases lining up with TRBD2. From germline, CDR1 is SQVTM and CDR2 ANQGSEA. Unmatched junction bases numbered 13, after V lost 7 bases and J lost 10 bases. The CDR3 sequence is 14 residues long. Written as DNA, the CDR3 is TGCAGCGGGGCGGGGGGGACTAGCGTAAAGGAGCAGTTCTTC. It yields the protein CSGAGGTSVKEQFF.

This sequence joins TRBV6-6 and TRBJ2-5; perhaps TRBD2 as D (5 bases). The CDR3 runs to 14 residues. V shed 0 bases and J shed 5 bases, with 10 bases lying between them. Looked up from germline, CDR1 is MNHNY and CDR2 is SVGAGI (reference sequence). This chain's CDR3 is CASSYSSGFETQYF. In DNA, the CDR3 is TGTGCCAGCAGTTACTCATCGGGGTTTGAGACCCAGTACTTC.

This chain connects TRBV6-5 to TRBJ2-1; D is unclear. CDR3 length: 13 residues. V was cut by 7 bases and J by 7 bases, with 14 bases left in between. Germline V gene sequence: CDR1 MNHEY, CDR2 SVGAGI. The CDR3 loop is CASTTSWGNEQFF. CDR3 nucleotides: TGTGCCAGCACAACATCGTGGGGTAATGAGCAGTTCTTC.

CDR3: CASSDRATDTQYF. CDR3 sequence (DNA): TGTGCCAGCAGCGACAGGGCCACAGATACGCAGTATTTT. The chain combines TRBV28 with TRBJ2-3; 7 bases line up with TRBD1. The CDR3 is 13 amino acids. V lost 6 bases to trimming and J lost 2 bases; unmatched junction nucleotides: 2. CDR1 is MDHEN, CDR2 SYDVKM, per germline.

The chain has TRBV5-6 and TRBJ1-3; D is unresolved. This CDR3 is built from 16 residues. Germline V gives CDR1 SGHDT, CDR2 YYEEEE. V was shortened by 1 base and J by 0 bases, with 11 bases between the two germline ends. CDR3 sequence: CASSLRFSPSGNTIYF. In DNA, the CDR3 is TGTGCCAGCAGCTTGAGGTTTAGCCCCTCTGGAAACACCATATATTTT.

The chain joins TRBV21-1 to TRBJ2-1; the table gives TRBD1 as D, unverified against the DNA. TRBV21-1 is annotated as a pseudogene. There are 14 residues in the CDR3. The chain's CDR3 is CASTPRARGNEQFF. In DNA form, the CDR3 reads TGTGCCAGCACCCCTAGAGCTAGAGGCAATGAGCAGTTCTTC.

In DNA form, the CDR3 reads TGCGCCAGCAGCCTGGAGGGCGAGTACAATGAGCAGTTCTTC. Amino acids: CASSLEGEYNEQFF. This sequence joins TRBV5-1 and TRBJ2-1, with a tentative D call TRBD2 (6 bases). The CDR3 is 14 residues long. V was shortened by 4 bases and J by 4 bases, with 12 bases between the two germline ends. Germline V gene data show CDR1 as SGHRS and CDR2 as YFSETQ.

The table lists this clonotype with many counts. V gene TRBV29-1 combines with J gene TRBJ2-7, with D possibly TRBD1 on 6 matching bases. This CDR3 has 14 amino acids. Germline V lookup: CDR1 SQVTM, CDR2 ANQGSEA. The V end lost 4 bases, the J end lost 3 bases, and 16 bases lay between the germline ends. The CDR3 sequence: CSVVPGTTSYEQYF. CDR3 bases: TGCAGCGTTGTCCCTGGGACAACCAGCTACGAGCAGTACTTC.

This clonotype was seen a handful of times. V is TRBV30 and J is TRBJ2-7; TRBD2 aligns across 7 bases. The CDR3 runs 15 residues. CDR1 and CDR2 from the germline V gene are GTSNPN and SVGIG (reference sequence). The V segment lost 3 bases and the J segment 6 bases; nucleotides outside the gene matches: 14. CDR3 DNA sequence: TGTGCCTGGAGCGCCGGCACTAGCGTTAGTCCCGAGCAGTACTTC. Encoded protein: CAWSAGTSVSPEQYF.